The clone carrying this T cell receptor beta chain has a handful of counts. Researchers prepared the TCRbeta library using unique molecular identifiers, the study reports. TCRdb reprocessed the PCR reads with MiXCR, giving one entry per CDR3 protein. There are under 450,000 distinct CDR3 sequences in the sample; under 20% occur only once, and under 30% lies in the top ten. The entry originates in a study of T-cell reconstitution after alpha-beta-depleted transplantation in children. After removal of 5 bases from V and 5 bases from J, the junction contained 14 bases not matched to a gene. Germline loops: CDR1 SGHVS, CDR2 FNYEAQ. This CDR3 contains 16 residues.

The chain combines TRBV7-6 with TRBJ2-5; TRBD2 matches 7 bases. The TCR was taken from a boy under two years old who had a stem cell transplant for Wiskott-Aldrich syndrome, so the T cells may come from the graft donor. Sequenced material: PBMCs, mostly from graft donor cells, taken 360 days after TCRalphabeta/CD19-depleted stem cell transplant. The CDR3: CASSLSMRGAGETQYF. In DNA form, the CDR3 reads TGTGCCAGCAGCCTTTCAATGCGGGGAGCGGGGGAGACCCAGTACTTC. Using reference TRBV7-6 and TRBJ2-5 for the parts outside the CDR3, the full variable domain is GAGVSQSPRYKVTKRGQDVALRCDPISGHVSLYWYRQALGQGPEFLTYFNYEAQQDKSGLPNDRFSAERPEGSISTLTIQRTEQRDSAMYRCASSLSMRGAGETQYFGPGTRLLVL.